Described below is a single TCR beta chain sequence and its context. This sample is part of a study of radiation and T cells in renal cell carcinoma. Time point defined: baseline pretreatment blood. Treatment in this sample: 15 Gy SBRT to primary tumor, nephrectomy 4 weeks later. Sequenced by immunoSEQ multiplex PCR; TCRdb stores in-frame clones only, minus some. The sample lists 140,000 or so clones, roughly 84% seen once, with 9.5% to 15% in the top ten. The receptor was isolated from a woman in her fifties or sixties with renal cell carcinoma. Sequencing was performed on blood, taken from a patient whose treatment included radiotherapy and nephrectomy.

DNA of the CDR3: TGTGCCAGCAGCTTATTTGTGGGGACCCCCTACGAGCAGTACTTC. Translation gives CASSLFVGTPYEQYF. The V call is TRBV11-3, the J call TRBJ2-7, with D perhaps matching TRBD1 or TRBD2 (5 bases each). CDR1 SGHNT and CDR2 YENEEA come from the germline V gene. Trimming pared 2 bases from V and 2 bases from J, leaving 13 bases between. The length of the CDR3 is 15 residues.